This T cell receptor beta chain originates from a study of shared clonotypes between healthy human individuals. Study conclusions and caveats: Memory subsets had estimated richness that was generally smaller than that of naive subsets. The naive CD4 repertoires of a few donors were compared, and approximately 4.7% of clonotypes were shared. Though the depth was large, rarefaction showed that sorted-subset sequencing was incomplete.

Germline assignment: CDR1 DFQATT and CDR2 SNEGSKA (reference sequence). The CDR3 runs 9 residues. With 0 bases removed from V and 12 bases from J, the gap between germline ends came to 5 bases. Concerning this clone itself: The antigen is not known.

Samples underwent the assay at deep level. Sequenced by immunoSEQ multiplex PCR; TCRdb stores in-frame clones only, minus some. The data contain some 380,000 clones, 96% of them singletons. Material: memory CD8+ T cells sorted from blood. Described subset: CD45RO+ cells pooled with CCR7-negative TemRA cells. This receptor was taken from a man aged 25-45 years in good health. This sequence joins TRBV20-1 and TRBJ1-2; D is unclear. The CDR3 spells CSARDPDTF. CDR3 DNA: TGCAGTGCTAGAGATCCCGACACCTTC.